This T cell receptor (beta chain) stems from a study of naive and memory T cell subsets. After the first PCR, alpha and beta chain libraries were processed separately. CD4+ T cell IFNgamma after overnight CMV lysate exposure gave donor CMV status. Cells stained for CD3, CD4, CD8, CD45RA, CD27 and viability were sorted into four CD45RA/CD27 subsets. As regards this clonotype: What it binds is unknown.

An equimolar mix of two oligonucleotides served as the beta constant-region primer for TRBC1 and TRBC2. Nested alpha and beta constant-region primers with the SP2 primer drove four PCR rounds on ligated cDNA. MiXCR, run by TCRdb on the UMI-ligation and nested PCR reads, gives a single entry per CDR3 protein. The sample has 120,000 to 150,000 distinct CDR3 sequences; 22% are singletons. Findings of the study overall: A few larger clonotypes appeared in naive repertoires, especially CD8, possibly memory cells re-expressing CD45RA. A clonotype means one alpha or beta sequence, not an alpha/beta pair.

Trimming stripped 2 bases from V and 7 bases from J, with 9 bases between. This CDR3 contains 13 residues. The germline CDR1 and CDR2 sequences are MDHEN and SYDVKM. Sample: naive CD4+ T cells from blood. The rearrangement joins TRBV28 to TRBJ2-1; D perhaps matches TRBD2 (6 bases). This receptor was obtained from a human donor in good health. CDR3 in DNA: TGTGCCAGCAGTTTAGGGGGGAGGAATGAGCAGTTCTTC. This gives the protein CASSLGGRNEQFF. The full variable domain, its missing parts supplied by reference TRBV28 and TRBJ2-1, is DVKVTQSSRYLVKRTGEKVFLECVQDMDHENMFWYRQDPGLGLRLIYFSYDVKMKEKGDIPEGYSVSREKKERFSLILESASTNQTSMYLCASSLGGRNEQFFGPGTRLTVL.